The T cell receptor beta chain under discussion was sequenced for a study of T cells in Graves' hyperthyroidism and ophthalmopathy. Researchers amplified the TCR beta CDR3 regions from RNA transcripts. HTBI primers drove first-round RT-PCR of the TCR CDR3. Each CDR3 protein is one row after TCRdb ran MiXCR on the multiplex PCR reads. The sample yields some 490,000 distinct CDR3 sequences, roughly 23% seen once. Trimming shortened V by 5 bases and J by 11 bases, and 16 bases separated the two germline ends. This CDR3 is 14 amino acids long. CDR1 SGHTA and CDR2 FQGTGA come from the germline V gene. The sequencing input was blood. This clonotype originated in a woman aged 70 to 79 with Graves' ophthalmopathy. The V and J genes are TRBV7-3 and TRBJ1-6, with D perhaps matching TRBD1 (6 bases). The CDR3 loop is CASSPTGGGPPLHF. CDR3 bases: TGTGCCAGCAGCCCGACCGGGGGGGGGCCACCCCTCCACTTT.